The 8 T cell receptor beta chains below come from one sample, sequenced in a study of CXCR3-negative and CXCR3-positive naive CD8 T cells. These TCRs are of unknown antigen specificity. General study findings and limits: Higher TRB CDR3 hydrophobicity marked CXCR3-positive naive cells relative to CXCR3-negative naive cells.

The libraries of TRB cDNA were prepared using 5' RACE with UMI labels. TCRdb reprocessed the 5' RACE reads and reports one entry per CDR3 protein, with no DNA. This table holds over 150,000 distinct CDR3 sequences. Input material: naive CXCR3+ CD8+ T cells from blood. Subset described: CD45RO-CCR7+CD27+CD95- naive CD8+ T cells expressing CXCR3 (TNR3+). Every receptor here comes from a human donor in good health. Some clones in this sample may be carry-over from other donors' samples.

The chain is built from TRBV20-1 and TRBJ2-3; absent DNA, TCRdb's TRBD1 call cannot be checked. Germline CDR1 and CDR2: DFQATT and SNEGSKA (reference sequence). This CDR3 is 12 amino acids long. This CDR3 reads CSAREGGDTQYF.

This chain joins TRBV11-2 and TRBJ2-7. The length of the CDR3 is 11 residues. The germline V gene has CDR1 SGHAT and CDR2 FQNNGV. The CDR3 loop is CASSEGGEQYF.

This CDR3 reads CASSLGLLAGGVYNEQFF. The chain couples TRBV7-8 to TRBJ2-1; checking the TCRdb D call of TRBD2 is not possible without DNA. Germline V CDR1 and CDR2: SGHVS, FQNEAQ. This CDR3 is built from 18 residues. The full variable domain, its missing parts supplied by reference TRBV7-8 and TRBJ2-1, is GAGVSQSPRYKVAKRGQDVALRCDPISGHVSLFWYQQALGQGPEFLTYFQNEAQLDKSGLPSDRFFAERPEGSVSTLKIQRTQQEDSAVYLCASSLGLLAGGVYNEQFFGPGTRLTVL.

The genes are TRBV10-3 and TRBJ2-1; TCRdb designates TRBD1, a call that cannot be tested without DNA. The CDR3 consists of 19 residues. CDR1 ENHRY and CDR2 SYGVKD come from the germline V gene. CDR3 amino acids: CAISEVNVFRDRSYNEQFF.

The CDR3 reads CASSPESGGNNEQFF. This chain links TRBV5-1 with TRBJ2-1; the TCRdb D gene call, TRBD1, has no DNA to confirm it. The CDR3 is 15 residues long. CDR1 SGHRS and CDR2 YFSETQ come from the germline V gene.

The rearrangement links TRBV4-1 to TRBJ1-2; TCRdb picks TRBD1, but there is no DNA to check that call. Germline V gene sequence: CDR1 MGHRA, CDR2 YSYEKL. The CDR3 contains 16 residues. The CDR3 loop is CASSPEPRGTKDGYTF.

This chain connects TRBV9 to TRBJ2-3; with no DNA, the TCRdb D assignment of TRBD2 cannot be verified. This CDR3 has 15 amino acids. Germline V gene data show CDR1 as SGDLS and CDR2 as YYNGEE. The CDR3 loop reads CASSSTTSMGDTQYF.

The chain joins TRBV27 to TRBJ2-2; TCRdb indicates TRBD2, and absent DNA this call remains unverified. Germline assignment: CDR1 MNHEY and CDR2 SMNVEV (reference sequence). The CDR3 is 17 amino acids. CDR3 in amino acids: CASSLDGLALNTWELFF.